A selection of T cell receptor beta chains follows, all from one sample in a study of blood T cell repertoires in COVID-19. The data were produced by immunoSEQ multiplex PCR, yet TCRdb's version contains in-frame clones alone and is incomplete. Found here are fewer than 130,000 clones, roughly 82% of them singletons; the top ten hold approximately 15%. The sample was peripheral blood. These receptors were collected from a woman aged 55-69 years with acute or convalescent COVID-19. Both conserved end residues are part of each CDR3. D genes are given only for firm matches. Some rows have no size entry. The others give once, few or many, or a class for an expanded clone.

CSARDRDTQYF	TGCAGTGCTAGAGACAGGGATACGCAGTATTTT	.	TRBJ2-3	TRBV20-1	.
CASSQAGWVRDSPLHF	TGTGCCAGCAGCCAAGCGGGGTGGGTTCGAGATTCACCCCTCCACTTT	.	TRBJ1-6	TRBV3-1/TRBV3-2	.
CASSPGHPNTEAFF	TGTGCCAGCAGCCCGGGACATCCGAACACTGAAGCTTTCTTT	.	TRBJ1-1	TRBV7-3	.
CASSQGTSGGLLQETQYF	TGCGCCAGCAGCCAAGGGACTAGCGGGGGGTTACTCCAAGAGACCCAGTACTTC	TRBD2	TRBJ2-5	TRBV4-1	.
CASSRWEPYTGELFF	TGTGCCAGCAGCCGTTGGGAGCCCTACACCGGGGAGCTGTTTTTT	.	TRBJ2-2	TRBV5-6	.
CASSRGTGDYEQYF	TGTGCCAGCAGCCGCGGGACAGGGGACTACGAGCAGTACTTC	TRBD1	TRBJ2-7	TRBV7-9	.
CASSLAGGMNTEAFF	TGTGCCAGTAGTCTCGCAGGGGGAATGAACACTGAAGCTTTCTTT	TRBD1	TRBJ1-1	TRBV19	.
CASSSQPWEGYTF	TGTGCCAGCAGCTCACAGCCATGGGAGGGCTACACCTTC	.	TRBJ1-2	TRBV7-2	.
CAWSVYRGNTIYF	TGTGCCTGGAGTGTATACAGGGGAAACACCATATATTTT	.	TRBJ1-3	TRBV30	.
CASIRGQGVIYGYTF	TGTGCCAGCATCAGGGGACAGGGAGTAATCTATGGCTACACCTTC	TRBD1	TRBJ1-2	TRBV28	.
CATSRAATNEKLFF	TGTGCCACCAGCAGAGCCGCAACTAATGAAAAACTGTTTTTT	.	TRBJ1-4	TRBV15	.
CAWSVLQDDYYNSPLHF	TGTGCCTGGAGTGTTCTTCAGGACGACTACTATAATTCACCCCTCCACTTT	.	TRBJ1-6	TRBV30	few
CASSSDRANTGELFF	TGTGCCAGCAGCTCGGACAGGGCGAACACCGGGGAGCTGTTTTTT	TRBD1	TRBJ2-2	TRBV7-9	.
CASSPRTSGGPYNEQFF	TGCGCCAGCAGCCCGAGGACTAGCGGGGGGCCTTACAATGAGCAGTTCTTC	TRBD2	TRBJ2-1	TRBV4-3	.
CARSFNGNDLYEQYF	TGTGCCAGAAGCTTCAACGGGAACGATCTTTACGAGCAGTACTTC	.	TRBJ2-7	TRBV5-3	.
CASRATGEVPLHF	TGTGCCAGCAGAGCGACAGGGGAGGTGCCCCTCCACTTT	TRBD1	TRBJ1-6	TRBV28	.
CASSNDRASADTQYF	TGTGCCAGTAGTAACGACAGGGCTTCGGCAGATACGCAGTATTTT	TRBD1	TRBJ2-3	TRBV19	.
CATSDPNQPQHF	TGTGCCACCAGTGACCCAAATCAGCCCCAGCATTTT	.	TRBJ1-5	TRBV24-1	once
CSVRRGLAASTDTQYF	TGCAGCGTACGTAGGGGACTAGCGGCTAGCACAGATACGCAGTATTTT	TRBD2	TRBJ2-3	TRBV29-1	.